This T cell receptor (beta chain) was captured in a study of cytomegalovirus exposure and HLA in healthy donors. Findings and limits, study-wide: The study carried out a later analysis of TCR beta sequences. It associated some 15,000 of them with specific HLA alleles at a false discovery rate of 0.05.

60 Vbeta and 13 Jbeta primers were used in PCR. Data came from immunoSEQ multiplex PCR; TCRdb stores just in-frame clones and leaves some out. This sample yields 100,000 to 150,000 clones, of which over 60% are seen a single time; 4.5% to 5% belongs to the top ten. The CDR3 sequence is 12 residues long. In germline, CDR1 is SGHAT, CDR2 FQNNGV. The V end lost 3 bases, the J end lost 6 bases, and 9 bases lay between the germline ends. As regards this clone: Its antigen is unknown.

The sequence derives from a man aged 55 to 70 in good health and CMV-seropositive. V gene TRBV11-2 combines with J gene TRBJ2-7; weak D call: TRBD2 (5 bases). Sequenced sample: PBMCs. CDR3 in DNA: TGTGCCAGCAGCTTTGGGAGCGTCGAGCAGTACTTC. Its protein product is CASSFGSVEQYF.